This TCR beta chain was found in a study of blood T cell repertoires in COVID-19. Study-level information: Acute and convalescent COVID-19 samples came from the United States, Italy and Spain. In each case, the material was cDNA or gDNA derived from T cells, B-cell-depleted T cells, or PBMCs.

Original handling: Reference gene primers were amplified, and this amplification served to estimate nucleated cell counts. The repertoire was sequenced with immunoSEQ multiplex PCR; TCRdb's copy has only in-frame clones and lacks some. From that table come the V and J calls and clone size; the DNA was used to work out D and trimming. The sample yields 60,000 or so clones, approximately 86% seen once. The ends were cut back, 6 bases at V and 0 bases at J, with 11 bases in the middle. This CDR3 is 15 amino acids long. Per germline, CDR1 KGHSH and CDR2 LQKENI. This clonotype was sampled from a human donor with acute or convalescent COVID-19. The donor label of this sample is uncertain. Source material: peripheral blood. V usage is TRBV18 and J usage is TRBJ2-2; weak D call: TRBD2 (6 bases). The CDR3 region has the DNA TGTGCCAGCTCGCGGGACTCGCCGAACACCGGGGAGCTGTTTTTT. Protein sequence: CASSRDSPNTGELFF.